This T cell receptor (beta chain) appears in the sequencing data of a study of cytomegalovirus exposure and HLA in healthy donors. Study results and caveats: After further analysis at a later stage, 16,951 TCR beta sequences were associated with HLA alleles at 0.05 false discovery rate.

Germline lookup yields CDR1 SGHVS and CDR2 FNYEAQ. The CDR3 runs to 14 residues. With V trimmed by 4 bases and J by 4 bases, 5 bases remained unmatched. Turning to this clone: The antigen is unknown.

The PCR ran on 60 Vbeta and 13 Jbeta primers. The data were produced by immunoSEQ multiplex PCR, yet TCRdb's version contains in-frame clones alone and is incomplete. Of approximately 130,000 clones in the sample, 60% to 80% are singletons; the top ten hold 0.9% to 1.2%. The material sequenced was PBMCs. The chain has TRBV7-6 and TRBJ2-5; 8 bases line up with TRBD2. The source of this sequence is a male donor in good health and CMV-seronegative. The DNA of the CDR3 is TGTGCCAGCAGCTATCGCGGGGGGCCAGAGACCCAGTACTTC. The encoded protein is CASSYRGGPETQYF.